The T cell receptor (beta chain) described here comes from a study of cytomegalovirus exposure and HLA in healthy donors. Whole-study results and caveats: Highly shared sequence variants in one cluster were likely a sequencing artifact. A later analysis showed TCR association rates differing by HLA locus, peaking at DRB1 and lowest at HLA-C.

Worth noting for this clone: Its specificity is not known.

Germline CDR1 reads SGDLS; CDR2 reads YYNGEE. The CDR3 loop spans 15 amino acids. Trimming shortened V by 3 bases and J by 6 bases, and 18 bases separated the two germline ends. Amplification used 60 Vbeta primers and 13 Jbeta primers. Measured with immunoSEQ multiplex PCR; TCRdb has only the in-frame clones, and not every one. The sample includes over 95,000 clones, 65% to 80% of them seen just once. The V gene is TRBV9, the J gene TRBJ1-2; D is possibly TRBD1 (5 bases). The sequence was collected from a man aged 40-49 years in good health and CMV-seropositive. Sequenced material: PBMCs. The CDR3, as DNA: TGTGCCAGCAGCGCTCAGCGGGGGAGAAGGGATGGCTACACCTTC. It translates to CASSAQRGRRDGYTF.